The 9 T cell receptor beta chains below all came from one sample that was sequenced in a study of PD-L1 blockade in urothelial cancer. TCRdb's copy holds only in-frame clones and misses some; the assay was immunoSEQ multiplex PCR. In the table there are approximately 39,000 clones, 70% to 90% of which are singletons. Regarding time point: pretreatment peripheral blood. Sequencing used PBMCs, obtained around atezolizumab (anti-PD-L1) treatment. All receptors come from a man older than 75 with urothelial cancer.

V is TRBV28 and J is TRBJ1-5; weak D call: TRBD1 (6 bases). Germline CDR1 MDHEN, CDR2 SYDVKM. CDR3 length equals 19 residues. The V gene lost 3 bases and the J gene lost 0 bases, with 21 bases spanning the gap. CDR3 amino acids: CASSFLTRRQANSNQPQHF. The CDR3 DNA reads as TGTGCCAGCAGTTTTCTTACTCGTCGACAGGCAAATAGCAATCAGCCCCAGCATTTT.

CDR3 loop: CASSWRQADTQYF. The DNA for the CDR3 is TGTGCCAGCAGCTGGAGGCAAGCAGATACGCAGTATTTT. The chain combines TRBV7-8 with TRBJ2-3; perhaps TRBD2 as D (5 bases). Germline V gene data show CDR1 as SGHVS and CDR2 as FQNEAQ. With 4 bases removed from V and 4 bases from J, the gap between germline ends came to 9 bases. This CDR3 has 13 amino acids.

The rearrangement links TRBV6-6 to TRBJ2-1; TRBD2 matches at 12 bases. From germline, CDR1 is MNHNY and CDR2 SVGAGI (reference sequence). V was clipped by 10 bases and J by 9 bases; unmatched bases: 7. This CDR3 region has 13 residues. The CDR3 protein is CAIPSGRAGEQFF. Written as DNA, the CDR3 is TGTGCCATCCCTAGCGGGAGGGCCGGTGAGCAGTTCTTC.

CDR3 amino acids: CASSLTGQSYEQYF. The CDR3 DNA reads as TGCGCCAGCAGCTTGACGGGACAAAGCTACGAGCAGTACTTC. V usage is TRBV4-1 and J usage is TRBJ2-7; D is perhaps TRBD1 (6 bases). The CDR3 consists of 14 residues. V lost 5 bases and J 3 bases, leaving 14 bases between the germline ends. Germline assignment: CDR1 MGHRA and CDR2 YSYEKL.

The V and J genes are TRBV7-2 and TRBJ2-3; D gene unclear. The V gene lost 2 bases and the J gene lost 0 bases, with 6 bases spanning the gap. The CDR3 length is 14 residues. Looked up from germline, CDR1 is SGHTA and CDR2 is FQGNSA. In DNA, the CDR3 is TGTGCCAGCAGCTTAACCGGTAGCACAGATACGCAGTATTTT. It codes for CASSLTGSTDTQYF.

V is TRBV7-7 and J is TRBJ2-1; TRBD1 matches 11 bases. Germline V lookup: CDR1 SSHAT, CDR2 FNYEAQ (reference sequence). With V trimmed by 5 bases and J by 8 bases, 5 bases remained unmatched. CDR3 length: 14 amino acids. This chain's CDR3 is CASSPRTGGHEQFF. Here the CDR3 DNA reads TGTGCCAGCAGCCCCAGGACAGGGGGCCATGAGCAGTTCTTC.

The chain combines TRBV7-9 with TRBJ1-1, with a tentative D call TRBD1 (5 bases). The CDR3 totals 15 residues. Germline V gives CDR1 SEHNR, CDR2 FQNEAQ (reference sequence). The V and J ends lost 5 bases and 1 base respectively, with 14 bases between them. CDR3 sequence (DNA): TGTGCCAGCAGCCCCCAGACAGCGGGGAACACTGAAGCTTTCTTT. Translation: CASSPQTAGNTEAFF.

This chain connects TRBV14 to TRBJ2-7; 7 positions agree with TRBD1. The CDR3 sequence is 12 residues long. Germline CDR1 SGHDN, CDR2 FVKESK. V shed 3 bases, J shed 6 bases, and the junction held 2 bases outside the gene matches. CDR3 in DNA: TGTGCCAGCAGCCAGGACAGGCGCGAGCAGTACTTC. Protein: CASSQDRREQYF.

V gene TRBV27 combines with J gene TRBJ1-1, with a tentative D call TRBD1 (5 bases). V dropped 1 base and J dropped 2 bases, with 8 bases sitting between them. The CDR3 has 14 residues. The germline CDR1 and CDR2 sequences are MNHEY and SMNVEV (reference sequence). In DNA form, the CDR3 reads TGTGCCAGCAGTTTATTAGGACACAACACTGAAGCTTTCTTT. It specifies CASSLLGHNTEAFF.